The 9 T cell receptor beta chains below come from one sample, sequenced in a study of blood T cell repertoires in COVID-19. This table comes from immunoSEQ multiplex PCR, and its TCRdb copy is limited to in-frame clones, with some not included. The sample shows just over 300,000 clones, 70% to 90% of them seen only once. Sequencing was performed on PBMCs or T cells enriched from blood (not recorded which). These receptors all come from a man aged 25 to 45 who had recovered from COVID-19.

The CDR3 spells CASGLSREGNQPQHF. The CDR3, as DNA: TGTGCTAGTGGTTTGAGCAGGGAGGGCAATCAGCCCCAGCATTTT. The V gene is TRBV12-5, the J gene TRBJ1-5; tentative D call: TRBD1 (5 bases). V dropped 2 bases and J dropped 2 bases, with 10 bases sitting between them. The CDR3 has 15 residues. The germline CDR1 and CDR2 sequences are LGHNT and FRNRAP.

Points on this clone: The same CDR3 is also encoded by other DNA sequences in this sample. The chain uses TRBV12-3 or TRBV12-4 and TRBJ1-2; D is perhaps TRBD1 (6 bases). This CDR3 is built from 13 residues. V was clipped by 5 bases and J by 3 bases, with 10 bases between them. The CDR3 spells CASSPDRYYGYTF. DNA of the CDR3: TGTGCCAGCAGTCCGGACAGATACTATGGCTACACCTTC.

This clone was seen only a few times. This chain uses TRBV19 with TRBJ1-3, with D possibly TRBD1 on 6 matching bases. Germline assignment: CDR1 LNHDA and CDR2 SQIVND (reference sequence). This CDR3 is built from 13 residues. V lost 9 bases, J lost 0 bases, and 9 bases lay in between. The CDR3 here is CARVRGSGNTIYF. In DNA, the CDR3 is TGTGCCAGGGTCAGGGGCTCTGGAAACACCATATATTTT.

The chain links TRBV14 to TRBJ1-2, with unresolved D. From germline, CDR1 is SGHDN and CDR2 FVKESK. V lost 1 base, J lost 8 bases, and 23 bases lay in between. The CDR3 loop spans 17 amino acids. The CDR3 reads CASSQVSSRVTAKGYTF. The CDR3, as DNA: TGTGCCAGCAGCCAAGTGTCCTCTCGGGTTACGGCGAAGGGCTACACCTTC.

CDR3 in amino acids: CAWSRGGPGELFF. The CDR3 DNA follows: TGTGCCTGGAGTCGCGGGGGTCCCGGGGAGCTGTTTTTT. The gene calls are TRBV30 and TRBJ2-2, with TRBD2 identical over 7 bases. CDR3 size: 13 residues. V shed 2 bases and J 6 bases; nucleotides not matched to a gene: 3. Germline V lookup: CDR1 GTSNPN, CDR2 SVGIG (reference sequence).

The chain combines TRBV6-2 or TRBV6-3 with TRBJ2-7, with 7 bases fitting TRBD1. Losses at the gene ends were 5 bases for V and 0 bases for J; bases not matched to a gene: 10. The CDR3 totals 16 residues. Germline loops: CDR1 MNHEY, CDR2 SVGEGT. The CDR3 protein is CASSTPWTGSSYEQYF. CDR3 in DNA: TGTGCCAGCAGTACTCCTTGGACAGGAAGCTCCTACGAGCAGTACTTC.

The rearrangement joins TRBV6-6 to TRBJ2-7, with 10 bases lining up with TRBD2. V lost 2 bases to trimming and J lost 5 bases; unmatched junction nucleotides: 9. This CDR3 region has 16 residues. CDR1 and CDR2 from the germline V gene are MNHNY and SVGAGI (reference sequence). CDR3 coding DNA: TGTGCCAGCAGTTACGGGGCTAGCGGGGGACGCCACGAGCAGTACTTC. This encodes CASSYGASGGRHEQYF.

This clone was seen just once. The chain uses TRBV5-6 and TRBJ1-2; D uncertain. In germline, CDR1 is SGHDT, CDR2 YYEEEE. The CDR3 loop spans 14 amino acids. The V end lost 4 bases, the J end lost 2 bases, and 12 bases lay between the germline ends. The CDR3 loop reads CASSKIQLNYGYTF. The DNA of the CDR3 is TGTGCCAGCAGCAAGATACAGCTAAACTATGGCTACACCTTC.

This rearrangement joins TRBV5-4 to TRBJ1-5, with a tentative D call TRBD1 (6 bases). The germline gives CDR1 SGHNT, CDR2 YYREEE (reference sequence). Trimming removed 0 bases at V and 2 bases at J, with 6 bases between. This CDR3 is 14 amino acids long. CDR3 sequence: CASSLDRGNQPQHF. In DNA form, the CDR3 reads TGTGCCAGCAGCTTGGACAGGGGCAATCAGCCCCAGCATTTT.